The TCR beta chain under discussion was sequenced for a study of OX40 agonist ivuxolimab in advanced cancers. At the level of the study: The patients received ivuxolimab by intravenous route every 2 weeks at 0.01 to 10 mg/kg. One hepatocellular carcinoma and a couple of cutaneous melanoma patients partially responded. Study-wide findings and caveats: On average, a greater number of expanded clones characterised CD8+ T cells relative to CD4+. The CD4+ and CD8+ T cells in the blood had expanded clonally by week 6 at 0.1 to 3.0 mg/kg.

As for this clone: Its antigen is not known.

This CDR3 has 15 residues. The ends were cut back, 2 bases at V and 6 bases at J, with 14 bases in the middle. From germline, CDR1 is MGHRA and CDR2 YSYEKL. TCRdb's table, derived via immunoSEQ multiplex PCR, lists solely in-frame clones and lacks some. The data contain about 46,000 clones, around 77% of them singletons. The V call is TRBV4-1, the J call TRBJ1-5; D not resolved. The TCR was taken from an adult with an advanced solid tumor such as melanoma, head and neck, liver or kidney cancer. The sequencing here drew on CD4+ or CD8+ T cells sorted from blood, taken in a trial of the OX40 agonist ivuxolimab. CDR3 coding DNA: TGCGCCAGCAGCCAACTCCCCGGCTTGGGTCAGCCCCAGCATTTT. It yields the protein CASSQLPGLGQPQHF.